These 12 T cell receptor beta chains were sequenced from one sample in a study of monozygotic twins with inflammatory bowel disease. Using the 5' RACE reads, TCRdb records one entry per CDR3 protein without DNA. The listing records 400,000 to 500,000 distinct CDR3 sequences. The specimen was blood. These receptor sequences come from a human donor with ulcerative colitis or Crohn's disease, or a healthy co-twin of an affected twin (not recorded which).

This chain joins TRBV5-1 and TRBJ2-7. CDR1 is SGHRS, CDR2 YFSETQ, per germline. CDR3 size: 15 residues. The CDR3 sequence is CASSLAEGETKEQYF.

The chain links TRBV14 to TRBJ2-5; TCRdb's D gene call, TRBD2, goes unchecked for lack of DNA. Germline CDR1 SGHDN, CDR2 FVKESK. The CDR3 sequence is 16 residues long. Here the CDR3 reads CASSQVSARAQETQYF.

The chain carries TRBV27 and TRBJ2-4; the D gene TCRdb calls, TRBD1, cannot be checked with no DNA. Germline V CDR1 and CDR2: MNHEY, SMNVEV (reference sequence). This CDR3 comprises 12 residues. Here the CDR3 reads CASRGKQGIQYF.

The CDR3: CASSYGGNLGTEAFF. This sequence joins TRBV6-5 and TRBJ1-1; as DNA is missing, the TRBD1 call by TCRdb cannot be tested. Germline V gives CDR1 MNHEY, CDR2 SVGAGI. The CDR3 sequence is 15 residues long.

V usage is TRBV30 and J usage is TRBJ2-7; TCRdb proposes TRBD1, but this gene call is untestable without DNA. Germline V gene data show CDR1 as GTSNPN and CDR2 as SVGIG (reference sequence). The CDR3 is 14 residues long. The CDR3 here is CAWSTSGQGGGQYF.

The chain joins TRBV5-1 to TRBJ2-1; the D call from TCRdb, TRBD2, cannot be confirmed without DNA. Germline V gene lookup returns CDR1 SGHRS and CDR2 YFSETQ. The CDR3 has 16 residues. The CDR3 loop is CASSFLAGGLGDEQFF. The complete variable domain, with remaining parts taken from reference TRBV5-1 and TRBJ2-1, reads KAGVTQTPRYLIKTRGQQVTLSCSPISGHRSVSWYQQTPGQGLQFLFEYFSETQRNKGNFPGRFSGRQFSNSRSEMNVSTLELGDSALYLCASSFLAGGLGDEQFFGPGTRLTVL.

The V call is TRBV12-3 or TRBV12-4, the J call TRBJ2-3; TCRdb lists TRBD1, though no DNA is available to test this call. CDR3 length: 19 amino acids. The CDR3 sequence: CASSLGSGTTLRSTDTQYF.

V usage is TRBV10-3 and J usage is TRBJ2-7; TCRdb designates TRBD2, a call that cannot be tested without DNA. The CDR3 totals 15 residues. Germline V gene data show CDR1 as ENHRY and CDR2 as SYGVKD. The CDR3 reads CATTQGLSGAYEQYF.

This sequence joins TRBV5-1 and TRBJ2-3. In germline, CDR1 is SGHRS, CDR2 YFSETQ. This CDR3 is 14 amino acids long. The CDR3 sequence: CASSIGGVADTQYF.

This CDR3 reads CASSYPTPDRAHEQYF. V gene TRBV6-5 combines with J gene TRBJ2-7; TCRdb names TRBD1, which stays unverified in the absence of DNA. The CDR3 runs 16 residues. Germline V gene sequence: CDR1 MNHEY, CDR2 SVGAGI.

V usage is TRBV3-1 and J usage is TRBJ2-2; checking the TCRdb D call of TRBD1 is not possible without DNA. The CDR3 loop spans 15 amino acids. The germline V gene encodes CDR1 LGHDT and CDR2 YNNKEL (reference sequence). The CDR3 loop reads CASSFRQGNTGELFF.

The rearrangement uses TRBV15 and TRBJ1-1; as DNA is missing, the TRBD1 call by TCRdb cannot be tested. Germline V gene data show CDR1 as LNHNV and CDR2 as YYDKDF (reference sequence). The CDR3 runs 14 residues. CDR3 in amino acids: CATSSRDGATEAFF.